Listed here are 26 T cell receptor beta chains from one sample, sequenced in a study of regulatory T cells in long-lasting Graves disease. Sequencing libraries for TCR beta were prepared with iRepertoire HTBI primers and Arm-PCR of CDR3 regions. MiXCR was run by TCRdb on the multiplex PCR reads, yielding one entry per CDR3 protein. This sample yields approximately 380,000 distinct CDR3 sequences, of which about a fifth are seen a single time; less than 25% belongs to the top ten. As for time point: persistent/refractory GD, antithyroid drugs over 5 years with positive TRAb. PBMCs provided the RNA from which the TCR library was made. This material consisted of peripheral blood mononuclear cells (PBMCs), taken when the disease was refractory, from a patient treated with antithyroid drugs. The receptors come from a female donor with Graves disease.

CDR3 region: CASSQEGEGPYYGYTF. DNA of the CDR3: TGCGCCAGCAGCCAAGAAGGGGAGGGTCCCTACTATGGCTACACCTTC. V gene TRBV4-1 combines with J gene TRBJ1-2; D is possibly TRBD1 (5 bases). The CDR3 is made up of 16 amino acids. Germline assignment: CDR1 MGHRA and CDR2 YSYEKL. Trimming shortened V by 0 bases and J by 3 bases, and 14 bases separated the two germline ends.

In this sample, this clonotype turned up many times. This chain links TRBV28 with TRBJ1-1; D is possibly TRBD1 (5 bases). Germline V gives CDR1 MDHEN, CDR2 SYDVKM. The CDR3 contains 16 residues. V shed 5 bases and J shed 1 base, with 17 bases lying between them. The CDR3, as DNA: TGTGCCAGCAGTCCTCTAAAACAGGTCCGGAACACTGAAGCTTTCTTT. Translating gives CASSPLKQVRNTEAFF. The full variable domain, its missing parts supplied by reference TRBV28 and TRBJ1-1, is DVKVTQSSRYLVKRTGEKVFLECVQDMDHENMFWYRQDPGLGLRLIYFSYDVKMKEKGDIPEGYSVSREKKERFSLILESASTNQTSMYLCASSPLKQVRNTEAFFGQGTRLTVV.

This clonotype was seen only a few times. The chain combines TRBV18 with TRBJ2-7; D is ambiguous. CDR1 is KGHSH and CDR2 is LQKENI in the germline V gene. The CDR3 runs 13 residues. The V and J ends lost 2 bases and 4 bases respectively, with 9 bases between them. The CDR3 nucleotides are TGTGCCAGCTCACCAACCGCCGGGTACGAGCAGTACTTC. This sequence encodes CASSPTAGYEQYF. The full variable domain, in which reference TRBV18 and TRBJ2-7 provide the parts outside the CDR3, is NAGVMQNPRHLVRRRGQEARLRCSPMKGHSHVYWYRQLPEEGLKFMVYLQKENIIDESGMPKERFSAEFPKEGPSILRIQQVVRGDSAAYFCASSPTAGYEQYFGPGTRLTVT.

At least ten counts were recorded for this clonotype. The chain links TRBV27 to TRBJ1-1, with D tentatively TRBD1 (5 bases). The germline gives CDR1 MNHEY, CDR2 SMNVEV (reference sequence). The ends were cut back, 5 bases at V and 1 base at J, with 14 bases in the middle. The CDR3 totals 15 residues. Here the CDR3 reads CASSPTEIKNTEAFF. The CDR3 DNA sequence: TGTGCCAGCAGTCCGACAGAAATAAAGAACACTGAAGCTTTCTTT.

This clonotype was counted at least ten times. The V gene is TRBV11-2, the J gene TRBJ2-5; 9 positions agree with TRBD1. CDR1 and CDR2 from the germline V gene are SGHAT and FQNNGV. The CDR3 length is 15 residues. With 5 bases clipped from V and 5 bases from J, the junction kept 9 bases outside the gene matches. CDR3: CASSLDRGGWETQYF. CDR3 nucleotides: TGTGCCAGCAGCCTGGACAGGGGAGGATGGGAGACCCAGTACTTC.

This clonotype occurred many times. This sequence joins TRBV20-1 and TRBJ2-5, with 8 bases identical to TRBD2. The CDR3 is 16 residues long. The J segment lost 7 bases and the V segment lost 2 bases, leaving 15 bases of the junction unmatched. Per germline, CDR1 DFQATT and CDR2 SNEGSKA (reference sequence). CDR3 DNA sequence: TGCAGTGCTAGACCCGCGGGAGGCGGAAGCGGGGGGACCCAGTACTTC. Translated, it gives CSARPAGGGSGGTQYF.

This clonotype was counted between two and nine times. The V and J genes are TRBV3-1 and TRBJ2-3, with 7 bases lining up with TRBD2. The CDR3 sequence is 14 residues long. CDR1 LGHDT and CDR2 YNNKEL come from the germline V gene (reference sequence). V was clipped by 8 bases and J by 5 bases; unmatched bases: 10. CDR3: CASYRGSPVDTQYF. In DNA, the CDR3 is TGTGCCAGCTACCGCGGGAGTCCCGTAGATACGCAGTATTTT.

This clonotype was found a few times. V gene TRBV6-5 combines with J gene TRBJ2-7; D remains ambiguous. There are 14 residues in the CDR3. From germline, CDR1 is MNHEY and CDR2 SVGAGI. Trimming left V 0 bases short and J 0 bases short, with 6 bases between. The CDR3 DNA follows: TGTGCCAGCAGTTACTCTGCGAGCTCCTACGAGCAGTACTTC. It translates to CASSYSASSYEQYF.

This clonotype was seen at least ten times. The chain joins TRBV7-8 to TRBJ2-4; 10 bases agree with TRBD1. Germline V gives CDR1 SGHVS, CDR2 FQNEAQ. The CDR3 has 13 amino acids. Trimming removed 5 bases from V and 9 bases from J; junction bases left unmatched: 4. The CDR3, as DNA: TGTGCCAGCAGCGGGACAGGGGTGGGCATTCAGTACTTC. Its protein is CASSGTGVGIQYF. The complete variable domain, with remaining parts taken from reference TRBV7-8 and TRBJ2-4, reads GAGVSQSPRYKVAKRGQDVALRCDPISGHVSLFWYQQALGQGPEFLTYFQNEAQLDKSGLPSDRFFAERPEGSVSTLKIQRTQQEDSAVYLCASSGTGVGIQYFGAGTRLSVL.

This clonotype showed up just a few times. The chain is built from TRBV10-3 and TRBJ2-7; no reliable D call. Trimming left V 1 base short and J 3 bases short, with 4 bases between. This CDR3 spans 12 amino acids. The V gene's germline CDR1 is ENHRY and CDR2 SYGVKD. The DNA for the CDR3 is TGTGCCATCAGTGAGTACGGCTACGAGCAGTACTTC. It translates to CAISEYGYEQYF.

This clonotype has more than one count but fewer than ten. V usage is TRBV30 and J usage is TRBJ2-4; perhaps TRBD2 as D (5 bases). CDR3 size: 14 residues. V was pared by 0 bases and J by 4 bases, with 10 bases between. Looked up from germline, CDR1 is GTSNPN and CDR2 is SVGIG (reference sequence). DNA for the CDR3: TGTGCCTGGAGTGTACTAGTGGAAAAAAACATTCAGTACTTC. This codes for CAWSVLVEKNIQYF.

To note about this clonotype: A junction end diverges from the germline sequence, so it may reflect a read error. The V call is TRBV7-2, the J call TRBJ2-7; TRBD1 aligns across 10 bases. The CDR3 runs 16 residues. From germline, CDR1 is SGHTA and CDR2 FQGNSA. The CDR3 loop is CASSQPPGQGIYERYF. CDR3 nucleotide sequence: TGTGCCAGCAGCCAACCTCCGGGACAGGGGATCTACGAGCGGTACTTC.

In regard to this clonotype: A read error is possible here, since a much larger clone lies one base away. The chain joins TRBV2 to TRBJ2-6; D not certain. CDR3 length equals 13 residues. The germline CDR1 and CDR2 sequences are SNHLY and FYNNEI. With 6 bases removed from V and 6 bases from J, the gap between germline ends came to 9 bases. Written as DNA, the CDR3 is TGTGCCAGCAGCGCGACTCAGGCCAACGTCCTGACTTTC. This sequence encodes CASSATQANVLTF.

This clonotype was seen only a few times. The chain uses TRBV19 and TRBJ2-7; 9 bases align to TRBD2. After removal of 4 bases from V and 6 bases from J, the junction contained 4 bases not matched to a gene. The CDR3 runs to 13 residues. The germline V gene encodes CDR1 LNHDA and CDR2 SQIVND (reference sequence). Here the CDR3 DNA reads TGTGCCAGTAGTAAAGCTAGCGGGATCGAGCAGTACTTC. Its translation is CASSKASGIEQYF.

This clonotype was seen only a few times. The chain carries TRBV4-3 and TRBJ1-5; TRBD1 might be the D (5 bases). Germline CDR1 is LGHNA and CDR2 is YSLEER. Trimming left V 0 bases short and J 1 base short, with 7 bases between. The CDR3 consists of 15 residues. CDR3 protein: CASSQEWDSNQPQHF. The CDR3 DNA is TGCGCCAGCAGCCAAGAGTGGGACAGCAATCAGCCCCAGCATTTT.

The chain uses TRBV18 and TRBJ2-2; D may be TRBD1 or TRBD2 (5 bases each). In germline, CDR1 is KGHSH, CDR2 LQKENI. Trimming removed 4 bases from V and 6 bases from J, with 18 bases in between. CDR3 length equals 16 residues. The CDR3 sequence: CASSRPGSGPPGELFF. CDR3 in DNA: TGTGCCAGCTCACGCCCGGGGTCGGGACCTCCCGGGGAGCTGTTTTTT.

This clonotype was recorded a few times. This chain links TRBV10-2 with TRBJ1-4, with TRBD1 identical over 7 bases. The germline V gene encodes CDR1 WSHSY and CDR2 SAAADI. V shed 7 bases and J 4 bases; nucleotides not matched to a gene: 6. The CDR3 spans 14 residues. In DNA, the CDR3 is TGCGCCAGCAAACCGGGACAGCTTAATGAAAAACTGTTTTTT. Translated: CASKPGQLNEKLFF.

This clonotype was observed many times. This chain links TRBV27 with TRBJ2-4; D gene uncertain. The V end lost 5 bases, the J end lost 0 bases, and 11 bases lay between the germline ends. This CDR3 spans 15 amino acids. Germline-derived CDR1 and CDR2 are MNHEY and SMNVEV (reference sequence). Here the CDR3 DNA reads TGTGCCAGCAGTACCGGTACACTAGCCAAAAACATTCAGTACTTC. Residues: CASSTGTLAKNIQYF.

Comments on this clonotype: A read error may explain this, as a much larger clone is one base away. The J gene is TRBJ2-5, the V gene TRBV6-2 or TRBV6-3; D remains ambiguous. Trimming pared 0 bases from V and 1 base from J, leaving 6 bases between. Germline V CDR1 and CDR2: MNHEY, SVGEGT. CDR3 size: 14 residues. CDR3 protein: CASSYSVSQETQYF. In DNA, the CDR3 is TGTGCCAGCAGTTACTCCGTCAGCCAAGAGACCCAGTACTTC.

This clonotype was counted a few times. The CDR3 nucleotides are TGTGCCAGCAGCGTAGGCGGGACCCCCCCAGAGACCCAGTACTTC. It translates to CASSVGGTPPETQYF. The chain carries TRBV9 and TRBJ2-5; TRBD2 is a possible D gene (6 bases). Between the trimmed V and J ends, which lost 0 bases and 4 bases, there was a span of 13 bases. The germline gives CDR1 SGDLS, CDR2 YYNGEE. CDR3 length equals 15 residues.

At least ten counts were recorded for this clonotype. The J gene is TRBJ1-2, the V gene TRBV11-2; no clear D. This CDR3 comprises 16 residues. V lost 0 bases and J lost 0, with 11 bases in between. CDR1 SGHAT and CDR2 FQNNGV come from the germline V gene. CDR3 in amino acids: CASSLDTYPANYGYTF. CDR3 sequence (DNA): TGTGCCAGCAGCTTAGATACGTATCCAGCTAACTATGGCTACACCTTC.

Concerning this clonotype: It may be a read error: a sequence one base away is much more abundant. The rearrangement uses TRBV2 and TRBJ2-7; 9 nucleotides agree with TRBD2. Germline V CDR1 and CDR2: SNHLY, FYNNEI. The CDR3 is 15 amino acids. In DNA form, the CDR3 reads TGTGCCGGCAGTACAAGGACTAGCGACCCCTACGAGCAGTACTTC. This translates into CAGSTRTSDPYEQYF. The entire variable domain, with the rest obtained from reference TRBV2 and TRBJ2-7, is as follows: EPEVTQTPSHQVTQMGQEVILRCVPISNHLYFYWYRQILGQKVEFLVSFYNNEISEKSEIFDDQFSVERPDGSNFTLKIRSTKLEDSAMYFCAGSTRTSDPYEQYFGPGTRLTVT.

This clonotype was counted ten times or more. The V gene is TRBV2, the J gene TRBJ1-1; 8 positions agree with TRBD1. CDR1 and CDR2 (germline): SNHLY, FYNNEI. The CDR3 runs 15 residues. V was clipped by 3 bases and J by 8 bases; unmatched bases: 11. The CDR3 DNA reads as TGTGCCAGCAGTGATAGTACCGACCGGGACAGGGAAGCTTTCTTT. Protein product: CASSDSTDRDREAFF.

The chain links TRBV20-1 to TRBJ2-1; 9 nucleotides match TRBD2. From germline, CDR1 is DFQATT and CDR2 SNEGSKA (reference sequence). Unmatched junction bases numbered 7, after V lost 6 bases and J lost 7 bases. The CDR3 consists of 13 residues. CDR3 protein: CSAVAGALNEQFF. The CDR3 nucleotides are TGCAGTGCCGTAGCGGGAGCGTTAAATGAGCAGTTCTTC.

This clonotype was counted ten times or more. This sequence joins TRBV5-1 and TRBJ1-1, with D unclear. This CDR3 comprises 14 residues. The V and J ends lost 0 bases and 4 bases respectively, with 10 bases between them. Germline V gives CDR1 SGHRS, CDR2 YFSETQ. The CDR3 DNA sequence: TGCGCCAGCAGCTTGGGTTCTCCCAGCACTGAAGCTTTCTTT. Translation: CASSLGSPSTEAFF.

The chain recombines TRBV19 with TRBJ2-1, with unresolved D. Trimming took 1 base from V and 9 from J, leaving 16 bases between them. Germline loops: CDR1 LNHDA, CDR2 SQIVND (reference sequence). The CDR3 covers 15 residues. The CDR3 nucleotides are TGTGCCAGTAGTATAGGGACGTTCGCCTGGGTTGAGCAGTTCTTC. Its protein product is CASSIGTFAWVEQFF.